This passage covers 22 T cell receptor beta chains from one sample sequenced in a study of neurological immune-mediated disorders. TCRdb passed the 5' RACE reads through MiXCR, listing each CDR3 protein once. The data hold tens of thousands of distinct CDR3 sequences, with approximately 14% observed a single time. The sequenced sample consisted of PBMCs. These receptors originate from a woman between 45 and 60 years old in good health.

Notes on this clonotype: One junction end does not reproduce the germline sequence, and a read error may be involved. The V and J genes are TRBV4-2 and TRBJ1-1; D remains ambiguous. Germline assignment: CDR1 LGHNA and CDR2 YNFKEQ. The CDR3 has 13 residues. CDR3 sequence: CASRPVGGTAAFF. For the CDR3, the DNA is TGTGCCAGCAGACCTGTTGGAGGCACTGCAGCTTTCTTT.

The chain uses TRBV20-1 and TRBJ2-7; 11 bases are shared with TRBD1. This CDR3 has 16 amino acids. CDR1 and CDR2 (germline): DFQATT, SNEGSKA (reference sequence). The ends lost 0 bases at V and 4 bases at J; junction bases unmatched: 8. The CDR3 loop is CSARDGDRGVLYEQYF. In DNA, the CDR3 is TGCAGTGCTAGAGATGGGGACAGGGGGGTGCTTTACGAGCAGTACTTC.

This clonotype was counted many times. The gene calls are TRBV5-1 and TRBJ2-2, with D uncertain. The germline gives CDR1 SGHRS, CDR2 YFSETQ. Trimming stripped 0 bases from V and 1 base from J, with 10 bases between. The CDR3 is 16 residues long. CDR3 sequence reads: CASSLVPLRNTGELFF. The CDR3 DNA sequence: TGCGCCAGCAGCTTGGTACCGCTTAGGAACACCGGGGAGCTGTTTTTT.

This clonotype was counted at least ten times. The chain recombines TRBV5-1 with TRBJ2-2, with TRBD1 matching 9 bases. The V gene's germline CDR1 is SGHRS and CDR2 YFSETQ. The CDR3 has 15 amino acids. V lost 2 bases, J lost 5 bases, and 4 bases stayed unmatched. The CDR3 loop reads CASSFRTGETGELFF. CDR3 DNA sequence: TGCGCCAGCAGCTTCCGGACAGGGGAAACCGGGGAGCTGTTTTTT.

There are many counts of this clonotype. The chain joins TRBV3-1 to TRBJ1-1; tentative D call: TRBD1 (5 bases). Trimming removed 4 bases at V and 10 bases at J, with 16 bases between. Germline V gene data show CDR1 as LGHDT and CDR2 as YNNKEL (reference sequence). The CDR3 spans 13 residues. In DNA, the CDR3 is TGTGCCAGCAGCCGAGACACCTTCCAGGGAGCTTTCTTT. It is translated as CASSRDTFQGAFF. The full variable domain, with the rest looked up from reference TRBV3-1 and TRBJ1-1, is DTAVSQTPKYLVTQMGNDKSIKCEQNLGHDTMYWYKQDSKKFLKIMFSYNNKELIINETVPNRFSPKSPDKAHLNLHINSLELGDSAVYFCASSRDTFQGAFFGQGTRLTVV.

This clonotype turned up a few times. This chain links TRBV6-1 with TRBJ2-1; the match to TRBD1 covers 8 bases. V lost 2 bases and J lost 7; bases outside the gene matches: 4. This CDR3 has 14 residues. CDR1 and CDR2 from the germline V gene are MNHNS and SASEGT. The CDR3 DNA reads as TGTGCCAGCAGTGAACGGACAGGGCGGAATGAGCAGTTCTTC. Translating it yields CASSERTGRNEQFF.

V usage is TRBV3-1 and J usage is TRBJ2-5, with D possibly being TRBD1 (5 bases). V lost 0 bases to trimming and J lost 1 base, with 12 bases between them. Germline V gene sequence: CDR1 LGHDT, CDR2 YNNKEL (reference sequence). This CDR3 has 16 residues. The CDR3 reads CASSQDAARGQETQYF. The CDR3 nucleotides read TGTGCCAGCAGCCAAGATGCCGCTAGGGGCCAAGAGACCCAGTACTTC.

This clonotype was observed many times. The rearrangement uses TRBV5-1 and TRBJ2-7; D gene ambiguous. From germline, CDR1 is SGHRS and CDR2 YFSETQ. The V gene lost 2 bases and the J gene lost 7 bases, with 22 bases spanning the gap. The CDR3 loop spans 16 amino acids. The CDR3 reads CASSFMVARAEFEQYF. For the CDR3, the DNA is TGCGCCAGCAGCTTTATGGTAGCCCGGGCGGAATTTGAGCAGTACTTC.

This clonotype was observed many times. The chain recombines TRBV7-6 with TRBJ1-2; D gene uncertain. The CDR3 covers 13 residues. CDR1 is SGHVS, CDR2 FNYEAQ, per germline. The ends were cut back, 5 bases at V and 3 bases at J, with 10 bases in the middle. The CDR3 coding sequence is TGTGCCAGCAGCCCCCAGGTTGACTATGGCTACACCTTC. It is translated as CASSPQVDYGYTF.

In its sample, this clonotype was seen many times. The V and J genes are TRBV5-1 and TRBJ1-5, with D unresolved. Looked up from germline, CDR1 is SGHRS and CDR2 is YFSETQ. V was clipped by 1 base and J by 3 bases, with 5 bases between them. The CDR3 is 13 residues long. The CDR3 sequence: CASSLSPNQPQHF. In nucleotides, the CDR3 is TGCGCCAGCAGCTTGTCCCCCAATCAGCCCCAGCATTTT.

This clonotype was seen at least ten times. This rearrangement joins TRBV29-1 to TRBJ2-5, with D possibly matching TRBD1 (6 bases). The CDR3 loop spans 12 amino acids. The ends were cut back, 5 bases at V and 5 bases at J, with 12 bases in the middle. The germline V gene encodes CDR1 SQVTM and CDR2 ANQGSEA. The CDR3 nucleotides read TGCAGCGTTTTTCAGGGGCCGGAGACCCAGTACTTC. Translation gives CSVFQGPETQYF.

This clonotype was observed at least ten times. The chain recombines TRBV29-1 with TRBJ1-1, with 7 bases aligning to TRBD1. The trim removed 7 bases at V and 2 bases at J, leaving 7 bases unmatched. Germline lookup yields CDR1 SQVTM and CDR2 ANQGSEA. The CDR3 extends over 13 amino acids. The CDR3 region has the DNA TGCAGCGCCCAGGGACAGACCAACACTGAAGCTTTCTTT. Translation: CSAQGQTNTEAFF.

This clonotype appeared many times. The chain carries TRBV15 and TRBJ2-2; D perhaps matches TRBD1 (5 bases). The V gene lost 2 bases and the J gene lost 5 bases, with 9 bases spanning the gap. CDR3 length: 14 amino acids. The germline V gene has CDR1 LNHNV and CDR2 YYDKDF (reference sequence). CDR3 sequence: CATSRHDRTGELFF. The CDR3 DNA reads TGTGCCACCAGCAGACATGACAGAACCGGGGAGCTGTTTTTT. The entire variable domain, with the rest obtained from reference TRBV15 and TRBJ2-2, is as follows: DAMVIQNPRYQVTQFGKPVTLSCSQTLNHNVMYWYQQKSSQAPKLLFHYYDKDFNNEADTPDNFQSRRPNTSFCFLDIRSPGLGDTAMYLCATSRHDRTGELFFGEGSRLTVL.

In this sample, this clonotype turned up many times. The J gene is TRBJ2-7, the V gene TRBV5-1, with 10 bases matching TRBD2. There are 16 residues in the CDR3. Germline values: CDR1 SGHRS, CDR2 YFSETQ. V shed 6 bases, J shed 5 bases, and the junction held 14 bases outside the gene matches. The CDR3: CASTSTAGGPANEQYF. The CDR3 region has the DNA TGCGCCAGCACCTCGACAGCGGGGGGGCCGGCAAACGAGCAGTACTTC.

This clonotype was observed a handful of times. This sequence joins TRBV7-2 and TRBJ1-3; D possibly corresponds to TRBD1 (6 bases). V lost 3 bases and J 4 bases, leaving 13 bases between the germline ends. This CDR3 is built from 15 residues. CDR1 and CDR2 (germline): SGHTA, FQGNSA. Here the CDR3 reads CASSFDRSRGNTIYF. The CDR3 DNA reads TGTGCCAGCAGCTTTGACAGGTCTCGCGGAAACACCATATATTTT.

This clonotype occurred many times. This rearrangement joins TRBV20-1 to TRBJ2-5; no reliable D call. Germline assignment: CDR1 DFQATT and CDR2 SNEGSKA (reference sequence). V gave up 6 bases and J gave up 7 bases, with 18 bases separating them. The CDR3 sequence is 13 residues long. The DNA for the CDR3 is TGCAGTGCGCCCGATGAACAAAAGGGGACCCAGTACTTC. Its protein product is CSAPDEQKGTQYF.

This clonotype was seen ten or more times. The chain carries TRBV28 and TRBJ1-5; the D gene is possibly TRBD1 (5 bases). Germline-derived CDR1 and CDR2 are MDHEN and SYDVKM. V dropped 1 base and J dropped 0 bases, with 10 bases sitting between them. This CDR3 is built from 16 residues. The CDR3 sequence: CASSLYRQPSNQPQHF. The CDR3 nucleotides are TGTGCCAGCAGTTTATACCGACAGCCTAGCAATCAGCCCCAGCATTTT. Drawing the rest from reference TRBV28 and TRBJ1-5, the complete variable domain is DVKVTQSSRYLVKRTGEKVFLECVQDMDHENMFWYRQDPGLGLRLIYFSYDVKMKEKGDIPEGYSVSREKKERFSLILESASTNQTSMYLCASSLYRQPSNQPQHFGDGTRLSIL.

This clonotype has at least ten counts. The chain is built from TRBV5-1 and TRBJ2-7; TRBD2 aligns across 13 bases. The V and J ends lost 4 bases and 2 bases, in that order; junction bases with no gene match: 3. Germline V gene lookup returns CDR1 SGHRS and CDR2 YFSETQ. The length of the CDR3 is 15 residues. The CDR3 region has the DNA TGCGCCAGCAGCGGAGGACTAGCGGGAGCCTACGAGCAGTACTTC. This sequence encodes CASSGGLAGAYEQYF.

This clonotype was seen more than once but under ten times. The rearrangement uses TRBV5-1 and TRBJ2-5; D unclear. Germline CDR1 SGHRS, CDR2 YFSETQ. The CDR3 length is 14 residues. Trimming pared 1 base from V and 2 bases from J, leaving 9 bases between. The chain's CDR3 is CASSLFGRQETQYF. Here the CDR3 DNA reads TGCGCCAGCAGCTTGTTCGGTAGACAAGAGACCCAGTACTTC.

V and J are TRBV5-1 and TRBJ2-7, with 9 bases fitting TRBD1. Germline trimming cut 3 bases from V and 6 bases from J; bases unmatched to any gene: 10. The germline V gene has CDR1 SGHRS and CDR2 YFSETQ. The CDR3 totals 15 residues. The DNA of the CDR3 is TGCGCCAGCAGCTCCGGGACAGGGTGGGGTGGCGAGCAGTACTTC. Translating gives CASSSGTGWGGEQYF.

In this sample, this clonotype turned up many times. V gene TRBV7-2 combines with J gene TRBJ1-2; the D is unclear. Trimming shortened V by 3 bases and J by 5 bases, and 13 bases separated the two germline ends. The length of the CDR3 is 14 residues. CDR1 and CDR2 from the germline V gene are SGHTA and FQGNSA. CDR3 sequence: CASSFPISRYGYTF. DNA of the CDR3: TGTGCCAGCAGCTTCCCCATTTCAAGATATGGCTACACCTTC.

This clonotype was detected once. The chain joins TRBV9 to TRBJ1-3; 9 bases are a match to TRBD1. With V trimmed by 2 bases and J by 0 bases, 6 bases remained unmatched. CDR3 size: 17 residues. Germline CDR1 is SGDLS and CDR2 is YYNGEE. CDR3 coding DNA: TGTGCCAGCAGCGTTTCCGGGACAGGGATCTCTGGAAACACCATATATTTT. Encoded protein: CASSVSGTGISGNTIYF.